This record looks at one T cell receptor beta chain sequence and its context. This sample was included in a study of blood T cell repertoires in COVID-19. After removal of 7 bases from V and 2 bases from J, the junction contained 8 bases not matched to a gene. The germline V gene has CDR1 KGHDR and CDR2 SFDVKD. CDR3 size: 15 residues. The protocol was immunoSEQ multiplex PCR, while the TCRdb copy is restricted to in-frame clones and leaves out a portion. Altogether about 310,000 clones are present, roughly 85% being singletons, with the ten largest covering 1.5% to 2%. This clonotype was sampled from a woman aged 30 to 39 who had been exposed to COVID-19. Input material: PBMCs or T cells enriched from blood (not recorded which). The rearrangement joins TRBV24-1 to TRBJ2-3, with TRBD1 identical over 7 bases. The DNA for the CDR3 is TGTGCCACCAGCTCCGGACAGGTCTACACAGATACGCAGTATTTT. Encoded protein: CATSSGQVYTDTQYF.